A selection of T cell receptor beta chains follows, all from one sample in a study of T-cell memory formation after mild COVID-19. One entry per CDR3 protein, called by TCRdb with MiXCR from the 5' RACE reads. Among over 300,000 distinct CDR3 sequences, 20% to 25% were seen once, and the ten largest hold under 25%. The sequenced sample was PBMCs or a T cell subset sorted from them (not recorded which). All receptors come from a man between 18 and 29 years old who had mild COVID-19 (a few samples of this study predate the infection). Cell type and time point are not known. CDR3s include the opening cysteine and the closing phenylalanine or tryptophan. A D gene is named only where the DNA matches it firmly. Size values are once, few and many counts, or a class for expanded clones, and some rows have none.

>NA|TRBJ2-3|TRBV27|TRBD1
TGTGCCAGCAGTCTACGACAGGGGGCTCGAGGCACAGATACGCAGTATTTT
CASSLRQGARGTDTQYF
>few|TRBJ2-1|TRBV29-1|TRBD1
TGCAGCGACGGGACAGGGGACTCCTTAGGTGAGCAGTTCTTC
CSDGTGDSLGEQFF
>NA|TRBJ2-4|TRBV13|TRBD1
TGTGCCAGCAGCTCGTGGACAGGGAGGAACATTCAGTACTTC
CASSSWTGRNIQYF
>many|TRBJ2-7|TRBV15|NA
TGTGCCACCAGCAGGTTGAGCAGGTCGGGCTCCTACGAGCAGTACTTC
CATSRLSRSGSYEQYF
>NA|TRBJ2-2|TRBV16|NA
TGTGCCAGCAGCCCTCAGCCCTCTAGCAGGGCGGACACCGGGGAGCTGTTTTTT
CASSPQPSSRADTGELFF
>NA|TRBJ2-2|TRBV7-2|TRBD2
TGTGCCAGCAGCCGCGGGGGGAACACCGGGGAGCTGTTTTTT
CASSRGGNTGELFF
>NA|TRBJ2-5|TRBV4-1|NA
TGCGCCAGCAGCCAAGTCGAACAGGGAGGAAGCGAAGAGACCCAGTACTTC
CASSQVEQGGSEETQYF
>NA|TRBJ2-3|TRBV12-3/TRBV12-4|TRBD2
TGTGCCAGCAGTTTAGGGGCTAGCGGAGACACAGATACGCAGTATTTT
CASSLGASGDTDTQYF
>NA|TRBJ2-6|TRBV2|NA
TGTGCCAGCAGTAACGACGGTGGGGCCAACGTCCTGACTTTC
CASSNDGGANVLTF
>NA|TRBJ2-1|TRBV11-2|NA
TGTGCCAGCGGAAACAGTTTCTCCTACAATGAGCAGTTCTTC
CASGNSFSYNEQFF
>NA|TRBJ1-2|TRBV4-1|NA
TGCGCCAGCAGCCAAGATAGCGGACAGCACACTAACTATGGCTACACCTTC
CASSQDSGQHTNYGYTF
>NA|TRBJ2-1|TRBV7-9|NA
TGTGCCAGCAGCTTCGGCGGGGCCCTGTCAAATGAGCAGTTCTTC
CASSFGGALSNEQFF
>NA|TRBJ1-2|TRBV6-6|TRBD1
TGTGCCAGCAGACGGGACAGGGGGACGCCCCACTTC
CASRRDRGTPHF
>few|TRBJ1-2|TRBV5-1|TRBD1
TGCGCCAGCAGCCGGGGACAGGCTATCAACTATGGCTACACCTTC
CASSRGQAINYGYTF
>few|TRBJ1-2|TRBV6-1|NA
TGTGCCAGCACTATGGGCGTTACGGACTATGGCTACACCTTC
CASTMGVTDYGYTF
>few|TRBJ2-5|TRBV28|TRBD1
TGTGCCAGCAGTGACACAGGGGGTTCTGAGACCCAGTACTTC
CASSDTGGSETQYF
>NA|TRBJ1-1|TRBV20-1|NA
TGCAGTGCCAACAGGGATCAGAACACTGAAGCTTTCTTT
CSANRDQNTEAFF
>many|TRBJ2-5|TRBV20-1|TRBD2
TGCAGTGCCGCCAAGGGACTAGCGGGGGAGACCCAGTACTTC
CSAAKGLAGETQYF
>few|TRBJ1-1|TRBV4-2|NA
TGTGCCAGCAGCCTGCTGGGGGGGAGGAACACTGAAGCTTTCTTT
CASSLLGGRNTEAFF
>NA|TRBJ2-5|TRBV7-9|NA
TGTGCCAGCAGCTCTCGCAGCGGTTCAGGGGATGAGACCCAGTACTTC
CASSSRSGSGDETQYF
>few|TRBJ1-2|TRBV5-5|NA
TGTGCCAGCAGCTTGGAGGTTCGGGGAAGTGGCTACACCTTC
CASSLEVRGSGYTF
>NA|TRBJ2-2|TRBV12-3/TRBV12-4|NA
TGTGCCAGCAGACGAAACCTTGGCCGCGGGGAGCTGTTTTTT
CASRRNLGRGELFF
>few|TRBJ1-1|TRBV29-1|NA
TGCAGCGTTGAAGATCTTCCAGGGCTGAACACTGAAGCTTTCTTT
CSVEDLPGLNTEAFF
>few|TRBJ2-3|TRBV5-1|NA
TGCGCCAGCAGCCCCCAAGGGACGCGCTCGGATACGCAGTATTTT
CASSPQGTRSDTQYF
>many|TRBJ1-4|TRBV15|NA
TGTGCCACCAGCAGAGACCGGGGCTGGGACGAAAAACTGTTTTTT
CATSRDRGWDEKLFF
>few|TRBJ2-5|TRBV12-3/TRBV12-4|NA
TGTGCCAGCAGCCCCCGGGTTTCAGAAGAGACCCAGTACTTC
CASSPRVSEETQYF
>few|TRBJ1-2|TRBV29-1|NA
TGCAGCGTTGAAGAAGGTACGGCGGAGAACTATGGCTACACCTTC
CSVEEGTAENYGYTF
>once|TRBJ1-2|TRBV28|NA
TGTGCCAGCCGGGATTTAAACTATGGCTACACCTTC
CASRDLNYGYTF
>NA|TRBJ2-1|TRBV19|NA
TGTGCCAGTAGTATCGCCTCCGGGGGTGGAAACTACAATGAGCAGTTCTTC
CASSIASGGGNYNEQFF
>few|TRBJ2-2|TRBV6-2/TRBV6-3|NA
TGTGCCAGCATGGTCGCGAACACCGGGGAGCTGTTTTTT
CASMVANTGELFF
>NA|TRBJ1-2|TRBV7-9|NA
TGTGCCAGCAGTTGGGCGTCGCGTAACTATGGCTACACCTTC
CASSWASRNYGYTF
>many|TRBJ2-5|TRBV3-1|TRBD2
TGTGCCAGCAGCCAAGTCCTAGCGGGGTTGCAAGAGACCCAGTACTTC
CASSQVLAGLQETQYF
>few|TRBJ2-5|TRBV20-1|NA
TGCAGTGCCCCCCGTTTGTGGGGTGGGCGGGAGACCCAGTACTTC
CSAPRLWGGRETQYF
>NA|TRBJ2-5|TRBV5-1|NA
TGCGCCAGCAGCGAGGGACGGCCCATGGCCCAGTACTTC
CASSEGRPMAQYF
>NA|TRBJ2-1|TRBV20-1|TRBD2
TGCAGTGCTAGAGTAACGGGCGGGGGGCACAATGAGCAGTTCTTC
CSARVTGGGHNEQFF
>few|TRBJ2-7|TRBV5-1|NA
TGCGCCAGCAGCCACCTCGGGGACCGCGTAGGCGAGCAGTACTTC
CASSHLGDRVGEQYF
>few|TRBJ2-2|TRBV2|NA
TGTGCCAGCAGTGGGGCCAGCTCCACCGGGGAGCTGTTTTTT
CASSGASSTGELFF
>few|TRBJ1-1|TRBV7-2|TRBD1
TGTGCCAGCAGACGCCAGGGGGCGAACACTGAAGCTTTCTTT
CASRRQGANTEAFF
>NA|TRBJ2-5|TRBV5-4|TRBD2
TGTGCCAGCAGCTTGGCCGGTGGTAGCGGGGGTGGGGAGACCCAGTACTTC
CASSLAGGSGGGETQYF
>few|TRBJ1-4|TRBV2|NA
TGTGCCAGCAGGGAACGGACGGCAACTAATGAAAAACTGTTTTTT
CASRERTATNEKLFF